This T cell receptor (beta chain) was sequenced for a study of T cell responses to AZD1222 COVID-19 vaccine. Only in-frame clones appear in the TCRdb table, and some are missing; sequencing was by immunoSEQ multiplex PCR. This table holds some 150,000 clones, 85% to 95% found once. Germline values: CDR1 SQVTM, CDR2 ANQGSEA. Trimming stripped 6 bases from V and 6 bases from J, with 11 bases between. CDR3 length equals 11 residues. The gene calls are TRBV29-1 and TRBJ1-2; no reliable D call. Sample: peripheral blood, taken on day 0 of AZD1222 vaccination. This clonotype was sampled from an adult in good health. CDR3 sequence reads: CSVGLGNGYTF. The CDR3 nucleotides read TGCAGCGTCGGGTTGGGGAATGGCTACACCTTC.